This TCR beta chain was documented in a study of T cells after yellow fever vaccination. In TCRdb, the 5' RACE reads were re-called with MiXCR into one record per CDR3 protein. Of 300,000 or so distinct CDR3 sequences listed, around 4.1% are singletons. Germline CDR1 is KGHSH and CDR2 is LQKENI. With V trimmed by 8 bases and J by 0 bases, 4 bases remained unmatched. This CDR3 spans 14 amino acids. This clonotype has a handful of counts. The chain combines TRBV18 with TRBJ2-1, with 7 bases fitting TRBD2. This sample comprised PBMCs, obtained 5 days after the yellow fever booster vaccination. The clonotype originates from a man between 18 and 35 years old who received the YFV17D yellow fever vaccine. CDR3 amino acids: CASALAASYNEQFF. The CDR3 DNA is TGTGCCAGCGCCCTAGCGGCCTCCTACAATGAGCAGTTCTTC.